This passage covers 10 T cell receptor beta chains from one sample sequenced in a study of neoadjuvant anti-PD-1 for oral cavity cancer. Time point defined: after neoadjuvant nivolumab, at surgical resection. Some clones are missing from TCRdb's copy, which holds only in-frame ones; the method was immunoSEQ multiplex PCR. The sample carries some 13,000 clones, about four fifths recorded once. The sequences come from PBMCs, collected after nivolumab (anti-PD-1) treatment. These receptors originate from a person aged 35-79 years with oral cavity squamous cell carcinoma.

V gene TRBV5-1 combines with J gene TRBJ2-1; 8 positions agree with TRBD2. The ends lost 4 bases at V and 6 bases at J; junction bases unmatched: 9. Looked up from germline, CDR1 is SGHRS and CDR2 is YFSETQ. The CDR3 spans 15 residues. The CDR3 loop reads CASSPLAGGSNEQFF. The CDR3 DNA reads as TGCGCCAGCAGCCCCTTGGCGGGAGGAAGCAATGAGCAGTTCTTC.

The gene calls are TRBV12-5 and TRBJ1-3; D might be TRBD1 (6 bases). V was trimmed by 3 bases and J by 3 bases, leaving 21 bases between them. There are 18 residues in the CDR3. Germline CDR1 LGHNT, CDR2 FRNRAP. The CDR3 reads CASGFQGLEGFGGNTIYF. The CDR3 region has the DNA TGTGCTAGTGGTTTCCAGGGGTTGGAGGGTTTTGGTGGAAACACCATATATTTT.

About this clone: At one of its ends the junction is not consistent with the germline gene, which may arise from a read error. The chain couples TRBV19 to TRBJ2-7; 8 nucleotides agree with TRBD1. This CDR3 contains 14 residues. Germline CDR1 LNHDA, CDR2 SQIVND (reference sequence). CDR3 in DNA: TGTGCCAGTAGTAATCCGGGACAGGACTACAAGCAGTACTTC. As protein: CASSNPGQDYKQYF.

The chain has TRBV28 and TRBJ2-3, with 13 bases matching TRBD2. The V and J ends lost 6 bases and 0 bases, in that order; junction bases with no gene match: 9. CDR3 length: 18 amino acids. The germline CDR1 and CDR2 sequences are MDHEN and SYDVKM. CDR3 DNA: TGTGCCAGCAGCAAGACTAGCGGGAGGAGTCCTAGCACAGATACGCAGTATTTT. It encodes CASSKTSGRSPSTDTQYF. The full variable domain, with the rest looked up from reference TRBV28 and TRBJ2-3, is DVKVTQSSRYLVKRTGEKVFLECVQDMDHENMFWYRQDPGLGLRLIYFSYDVKMKEKGDIPEGYSVSREKKERFSLILESASTNQTSMYLCASSKTSGRSPSTDTQYFGPGTRLTVL.

V is TRBV2 and J is TRBJ1-1; D not certain. The V end lost 3 bases, the J end lost 8 bases, and 16 bases lay between the germline ends. Germline V gene sequence: CDR1 SNHLY, CDR2 FYNNEI. The CDR3 length is 14 residues. CDR3: CASSDVGANREAFF. Written as DNA, the CDR3 is TGTGCCAGCAGTGATGTAGGTGCGAACAGAGAAGCTTTCTTT.

The rearrangement links TRBV10-3 to TRBJ1-4; D possibly corresponds to TRBD1 (5 bases). V dropped 5 bases and J dropped 8 bases, with 9 bases sitting between them. Germline V gives CDR1 ENHRY, CDR2 SYGVKD. The CDR3 runs to 12 residues. The CDR3 nucleotides are TGTGCCATCAGTAAAGGGGCCGAAAAACTGTTTTTT. Protein sequence: CAISKGAEKLFF.

V is TRBV7-6 and J is TRBJ2-1; 10 nucleotides match TRBD2. With 0 bases clipped from V and 4 bases from J, the junction kept 3 bases outside the gene matches. The length of the CDR3 is 16 residues. CDR1 is SGHVS, CDR2 FNYEAQ, per germline. The CDR3 protein is CASSLAQAGGYNEQFF. The DNA of the CDR3 is TGTGCCAGCAGCTTAGCGCAAGCGGGAGGGTACAATGAGCAGTTCTTC. Using reference TRBV7-6 and TRBJ2-1 for the parts outside the CDR3, the full variable domain is GAGVSQSPRYKVTKRGQDVALRCDPISGHVSLYWYRQALGQGPEFLTYFNYEAQQDKSGLPNDRFSAERPEGSISTLTIQRTEQRDSAMYRCASSLAQAGGYNEQFFGPGTRLTVL.

CDR3 region: CASSSASGRQVSEQYF. The DNA for the CDR3 is TGTGCCAGCAGCTCCGCTAGCGGGAGACAGGTATCCGAGCAGTACTTC. This chain joins TRBV5-4 and TRBJ2-7; 10 bases map to TRBD2. The J segment lost 6 bases and the V segment lost 3 bases, leaving 12 bases of the junction unmatched. The CDR3 spans 16 residues. Per the germline V gene, CDR1 is SGHNT and CDR2 is YYREEE (reference sequence).

This chain uses TRBV29-1 with TRBJ2-6; D is uncertain. The CDR3 contains 14 residues. V was clipped by 4 bases and J by 0 bases, with 7 bases between them. Germline assignment: CDR1 SQVTM and CDR2 ANQGSEA. The CDR3 is CSVGNDSGANVLTF. The DNA of the CDR3 is TGCAGCGTTGGGAACGACTCTGGGGCCAACGTCCTGACTTTC.

V and J are TRBV27 and TRBJ2-7, with 11 nucleotides matching TRBD2. This CDR3 has 14 amino acids. With V trimmed by 5 bases and J by 3 bases, 3 bases remained unmatched. The germline V gene has CDR1 MNHEY and CDR2 SMNVEV (reference sequence). CDR3 amino acids: CASSTGTSGYEQYF. For the CDR3, the DNA is TGTGCCAGCAGTACCGGGACTAGCGGCTACGAGCAGTACTTC.